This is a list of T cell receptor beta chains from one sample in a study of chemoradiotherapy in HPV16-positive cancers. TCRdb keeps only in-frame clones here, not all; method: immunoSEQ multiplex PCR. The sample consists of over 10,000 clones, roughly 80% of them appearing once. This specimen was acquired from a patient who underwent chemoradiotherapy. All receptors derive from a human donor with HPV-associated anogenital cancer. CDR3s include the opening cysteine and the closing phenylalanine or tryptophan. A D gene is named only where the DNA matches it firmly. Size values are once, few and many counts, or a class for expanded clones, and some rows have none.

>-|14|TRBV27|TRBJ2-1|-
TGTGCCAGCAGTTTACTAAGCTCCTACAATGAGCAGTTCTTC
CASSLLSSYNEQFF
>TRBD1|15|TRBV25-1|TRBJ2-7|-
TGTGCCAGCAGTGAATATACGACAGGGGGTTACGAGCAGTACTTC
CASSEYTTGGYEQYF
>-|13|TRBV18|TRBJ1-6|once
TGTGCCAGCTCACACTCTGGAGATTCACCCCTCCACTTT
CASSHSGDSPLHF
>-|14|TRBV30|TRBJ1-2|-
TGTGCCTGGAGTGTGGAGGGCGCTGGCTATGGCTACACCTTC
CAWSVEGAGYGYTF
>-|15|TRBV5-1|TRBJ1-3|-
TGCGCCAGCAGCCCGGGACAAAGTAACAGAAACACCATATATTTT
CASSPGQSNRNTIYF
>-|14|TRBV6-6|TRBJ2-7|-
TGTGCCAGCAGTCCCCGCGGGGTGATCTACGAGCAGTACTTC
CASSPRGVIYEQYF
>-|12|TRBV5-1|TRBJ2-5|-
TGCGCCAGCAGCTTGGGGTCGGAGACCCAGTACTTC
CASSLGSETQYF
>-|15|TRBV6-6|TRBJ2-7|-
TGTGCCAGCAGTTACGAGCCCGCACTCGCATCCGAGCAGTACTTC
CASSYEPALASEQYF
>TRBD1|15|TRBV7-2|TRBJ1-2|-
TGTGCCAGCAGCTTAGCTTTGGACAGGCTTTATGGCTACACCTTC
CASSLALDRLYGYTF
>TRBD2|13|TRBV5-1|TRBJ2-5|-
TGCGCCAGCAGTCGGGGACTAGGGGAGACCCAGTACTTC
CASSRGLGETQYF